Listed below are T cell receptor beta chains from one sample, sequenced in a study of T cell responses to AZD1222 COVID-19 vaccine. Assay used: immunoSEQ multiplex PCR; TCRdb lists only in-frame clones, some missing. The table shows tens of thousands of clones, with 85% to 90% occurring only once. The sequenced sample was peripheral blood, obtained on day 0 of AZD1222 vaccination. All receptors derive from an adult in good health. The CDR3 runs from the conserved cysteine through the conserved F or W. Fields, in order: J gene, clone size, D gene, V gene, CDR3 DNA, CDR3 protein. The D gene is left open where the match is weak. Not all rows give a size; the values are once, few, many and, for expanded clones, a class.

TRBJ2-1 - - TRBV5-1 TGCGCCAGCAGCTTGCGACGGAGCTCCTACAATGAGCAGTTCTTC CASSLRRSSYNEQFF
TRBJ2-1 - TRBD2 TRBV10-2 TGCGCCAGCAAAGAGCGGGAGTACGGGGAGCAGTTCTTC CASKEREYGEQFF
TRBJ1-1 - - TRBV20-1 TGCAGTGCTAGTCCCGTGCTGGACACTGAAGCTTTCTTT CSASPVLDTEAFF
TRBJ1-3 - - TRBV5-1 TGCGCCAGCAGCTTGGTGGGAGCTGTCTCTGGAAACACCATATATTTT CASSLVGAVSGNTIYF
TRBJ1-3 - - TRBV3-1/TRBV3-2 TGTGCCAGCAGCCAAGTTCAGGGAGACACCATATATTTT CASSQVQGDTIYF
TRBJ1-1 - TRBD1 TRBV10-3 TGTGCCATCAGGGCCGGGACAGTCGGCACTGAAGCTTTCTTT CAIRAGTVGTEAFF
TRBJ1-6 - - TRBV7-6 TGTGCCAGCAGCCTAAGGCCTGCGACAAGCAATAATTCACCCCTCCACTTT CASSLRPATSNNSPLHF
TRBJ1-4 once - TRBV27 TGTGCCAGCAGTTTTCAGGGAGCAACTAATGAAAAACTGTTTTTT CASSFQGATNEKLFF
TRBJ1-2 few - TRBV3-1/TRBV3-2 TGTGCCAGCAGCCACGAGGCTAACTATGGCTACACCTTC CASSHEANYGYTF
TRBJ1-5 few - TRBV3-1/TRBV3-2 TGTGCCAGCAGCCAAGACTATGGGAACAATCAGCCCCAGCATTTT CASSQDYGNNQPQHF
TRBJ1-1 - - TRBV5-1 TGCGCCAGCAGGTGGGGCACTGAAGCTTTCTTT CASRWGTEAFF
TRBJ2-1 few - TRBV2 TGTGCCAGCAGTGTGTACGGAAGCTCCTACAATGAGCAGTTCTTC CASSVYGSSYNEQFF
TRBJ2-2 - TRBD2 TRBV5-4 TGTGCCAGCAGTCGCGGTGTTAGCGGGTCCACCGGGGAGCTGTTTTTT CASSRGVSGSTGELFF
TRBJ2-2 once TRBD2 TRBV28 TGTGCCACCCGACTAGCGGGAGGGCGTACCGGGGAGCTGTTTTTT CATRLAGGRTGELFF
TRBJ2-3 - TRBD1 TRBV2 TGTGCCAGCAGTCTCGACAGGGGGCTCACAGATACGCAGTATTTT CASSLDRGLTDTQYF
TRBJ2-5 - TRBD2 TRBV2 TGTGCCAGCAGGGGACTAGCGGGGGGACAAGAGACCCAGTACTTC CASRGLAGGQETQYF
TRBJ2-7 - - TRBV28 TGTGCCAGCACCGGGACCAACTCCTACGAGCAGTACTTC CASTGTNSYEQYF
TRBJ2-3 - TRBD2 TRBV25-1 TGTGCCAGCAGTGAAGAGTCACTAGCGGGTGTCTCCGATACGCAGTATTTT CASSEESLAGVSDTQYF